A selection of T cell receptor beta chains follows, all from one sample in a study of memory CD8 T cells in hepatitis C reinfection. Assay: immunoSEQ multiplex PCR; the TCRdb copy retains only in-frame clones and omits some. The sample includes 35,000 to 55,000 clones, roughly 88% of them seen just once. Sequencing was performed on naive CD8+ T cells sorted from blood. The receptors stem from a man aged 18 to 30 with hepatitis C virus infection. The CDR3 runs from the conserved cysteine through the conserved F or W. The order of the fields is V gene, CDR3 length, clone size, J gene, D gene, CDR3 protein, CDR3 DNA. The D gene is left open where the match is weak. A clone size is listed for some rows: how often the clone was seen (once, few, many), or a class if it is expanded.

V: TRBV30
length: 15
size: -
J: TRBJ2-5
D: TRBD2
CDR3: CAWNRAAGGLETQYF
DNA: TGTGCCTGGAATAGGGCTGCGGGGGGGTTGGAGACCCAGTACTTC

V: TRBV4-1
length: 16
size: once
J: TRBJ1-4
D: -
CDR3: CASSQDRAGSNEKLFF
DNA: TGCGCCAGCAGCCAAGACAGGGCGGGATCGAATGAAAAACTGTTTTTT

V: TRBV27
length: 14
size: -
J: TRBJ2-1
D: TRBD2
CDR3: CASSLLAGGKEQFF
DNA: TGTGCCAGCAGTTTATTGGCGGGAGGGAAAGAGCAGTTCTTC

V: TRBV18
length: 16
size: -
J: TRBJ1-2
D: -
CDR3: CASSPNFGREEGGYTF
DNA: TGTGCCAGCTCACCGAATTTCGGCAGGGAGGAAGGAGGCTACACCTTC

V: TRBV27
length: 15
size: -
J: TRBJ2-3
D: TRBD1
CDR3: CASRTGGLSTDTQYF
DNA: TGTGCCAGCAGAACAGGGGGCCTTAGCACAGATACGCAGTATTTT

V: TRBV28
length: 15
size: -
J: TRBJ2-1
D: -
CDR3: CASRFAGAGGNEQFF
DNA: TGTGCCAGCAGATTCGCGGGGGCTGGTGGCAATGAGCAGTTCTTC

V: TRBV7-9
length: 13
size: -
J: TRBJ2-1
D: -
CDR3: CASSLDRYNEQFF
DNA: TGTGCCAGCAGCTTAGACAGGTACAATGAGCAGTTCTTC

V: TRBV27
length: 15
size: -
J: TRBJ2-1
D: TRBD2
CDR3: CASSFGGGVYNEQFF
DNA: TGTGCCAGCAGTTTTGGGGGGGGAGTCTACAATGAGCAGTTCTTC

V: TRBV5-1
length: 14
size: once
J: TRBJ2-7
D: TRBD2
CDR3: CASSTGTSGYEQYF
DNA: TGCGCCAGCAGCACCGGGACTAGCGGCTACGAGCAGTACTTC

V: TRBV2
length: 17
size: -
J: TRBJ2-5
D: TRBD2
CDR3: CASKEQSGLAGQETQYF
DNA: TGTGCCAGCAAGGAGCAGTCTGGACTAGCGGGACAAGAGACCCAGTACTTC

V: TRBV28
length: 18
size: -
J: TRBJ1-5
D: TRBD1
CDR3: CASRGQGAEGVSNQPQHF
DNA: TGTGCCAGCCGGGGACAGGGGGCAGAAGGGGTTAGCAATCAGCCCCAGCATTTT

V: TRBV10-3
length: 16
size: -
J: TRBJ2-3
D: TRBD2
CDR3: CAISEVAGGSTDTQYF
DNA: TGTGCCATCAGTGAGGTAGCGGGGGGGAGCACAGATACGCAGTATTTT

V: TRBV7-6
length: 15
size: -
J: TRBJ1-3
D: -
CDR3: CASSPGDDSGNTIYF
DNA: TGTGCCAGCAGCCCGGGGGACGACTCTGGAAACACCATATATTTT

V: TRBV4-1
length: 13
size: -
J: TRBJ1-6
D: -
CDR3: CASSRIQDSPLHF
DNA: TGCGCCAGCAGTCGTATTCAGGATTCACCCCTCCACTTT

V: TRBV7-9
length: 12
size: -
J: TRBJ1-1
D: TRBD1
CDR3: CASSLGTAEAFF
DNA: TGTGCCAGCAGCCTCGGGACAGCTGAAGCTTTCTTT